This T cell receptor (beta chain) was sequenced in a study of blood T cell repertoires in COVID-19. TCRdb's copy holds only in-frame clones and misses some; the assay was immunoSEQ multiplex PCR. Of roughly 500,000 clones in the sample, 89% were seen once. The germline V and J ends were trimmed by 0 bases and 3 bases, with 10 bases remaining between them. The CDR3 is made up of 14 amino acids. Germline loops: CDR1 SGHRS, CDR2 YFSETQ. Sequencing was done on a sample of peripheral blood. This clonotype was sampled from a man younger than 30 with COVID-19, enrolled during active disease. V gene TRBV5-1 combines with J gene TRBJ2-7, with D perhaps TRBD2 (5 bases). The CDR3 reads CASSLVNGGYEQYF. Here the CDR3 DNA reads TGCGCCAGCAGCTTGGTGAACGGAGGCTACGAGCAGTACTTC.